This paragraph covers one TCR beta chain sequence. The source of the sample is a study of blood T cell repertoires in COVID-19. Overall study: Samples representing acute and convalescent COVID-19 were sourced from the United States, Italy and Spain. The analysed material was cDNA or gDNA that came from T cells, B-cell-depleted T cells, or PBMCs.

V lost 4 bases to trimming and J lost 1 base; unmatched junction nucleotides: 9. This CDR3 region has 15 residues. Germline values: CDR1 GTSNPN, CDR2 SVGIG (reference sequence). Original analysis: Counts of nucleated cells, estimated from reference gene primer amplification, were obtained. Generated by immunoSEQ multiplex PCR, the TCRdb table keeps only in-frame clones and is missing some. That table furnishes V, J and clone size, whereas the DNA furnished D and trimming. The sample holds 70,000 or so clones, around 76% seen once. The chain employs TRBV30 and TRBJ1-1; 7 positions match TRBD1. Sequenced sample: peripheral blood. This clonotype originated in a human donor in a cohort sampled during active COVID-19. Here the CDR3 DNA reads TGTGCCTGGAAGGTGGCAGGGGGAAAGAACACTGAAGCTTTCTTT. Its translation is CAWKVAGGKNTEAFF.